These T cell receptor beta chains were read from a single sample in a study of OX40 agonist ivuxolimab in advanced cancers. The protocol was immunoSEQ multiplex PCR, while the TCRdb copy is restricted to in-frame clones and leaves out a portion. The sample yields more than 65,000 clones, 85% seen once. Sequencing used CD4+ or CD8+ T cells sorted from blood, obtained in a trial of the OX40 agonist ivuxolimab. Receptor source: an adult with an advanced solid tumor such as melanoma, head and neck, liver or kidney cancer. CDR3s leave out the opening cysteine and the closing phenylalanine or tryptophan.

>TRBV30|TRBJ1-3
AWSGGNTIY
>TRBV2|TRBJ2-5
ASSEGFWETQY
>TRBV5-6|TRBJ2-5
ASSPKPPLETQY
>TRBV7-2|TRBJ1-3
ASSLALTGGNTIY
>TRBV5-4|TRBJ1-1
ASSLGVENTEAF
>TRBV7-2|TRBJ2-5
ASSPGTQGETQY
>TRBV28|TRBJ1-1
ASSHDWGTF
>TRBV19|TRBJ1-3
ASSEPNTIY
>TRBV7-2|TRBJ2-2
ASSRGTSGRSGTGELF
>TRBV12-5|TRBJ2-3
ASGFGGSSTDTQY
>TRBV9|TRBJ2-7
ASSVGGQAELYEQY
>TRBV5-4|TRBJ2-7
ASSFRGGPLYEQY
>TRBV19|TRBJ1-6
ASGPGTGDHNSPLH
>TRBV10-3|TRBJ2-2
ASIAGEWTGELF
>TRBV25-1|TRBJ1-2
ASSDPQKWGYT
>TRBV6-5|TRBJ1-5
ASSLDRNSNQPQH
>TRBV7-4|TRBJ1-3
ASSLPLGVGGNTIY
>TRBV29-1|TRBJ2-3
SVLGEMGTDTQY
>TRBV7-3|TRBJ2-2
ASSWTGTNTGELF
>TRBV11-2|TRBJ2-1
ASSPGRTNNEQF
>TRBV6-6|TRBJ2-1
ASRKSQGQRDNEQF
>TRBV30|TRBJ2-2
AWSVLGGQGATGELF
>TRBV5-1|TRBJ1-1
ASMMSGMNTEAF
>TRBV5-6|TRBJ1-3
ASSLMGGGNTIY